This entry lists 28 T cell receptor beta chains sequenced from one sample in a study of glioma-infiltrating T cells after dendritic cell vaccination. Assay: immunoSEQ multiplex PCR; the TCRdb copy retains only in-frame clones and omits some. The sample gives 65,000 to 80,000 clones, 81% of which show up once; less than 8% is in the top ten. The sequencing here drew on blood, taken before dendritic cell vaccination. These receptors came from a human donor with glioblastoma.

The CDR3 protein is CASSPTLPSTEAFF. CDR3 nucleotide sequence: TGTGCCAGCAGCCCAACACTACCAAGCACTGAAGCTTTCTTT. This rearrangement joins TRBV5-6 to TRBJ1-1; the D is unclear. The V and J ends lost 4 bases and 4 bases respectively, with 14 bases between them. There are 14 residues in the CDR3. Germline V gene data show CDR1 as SGHDT and CDR2 as YYEEEE.

Here the CDR3 DNA reads TGTGCCACCAGCAGAGGTCGGGGTTTTAACACCATATATTTT. Protein sequence: CATSRGRGFNTIYF. V and J are TRBV15 and TRBJ1-3; D is ambiguous. V lost 1 base to trimming and J lost 7 bases, with 11 bases between them. The CDR3 is 14 residues long. The germline gives CDR1 LNHNV, CDR2 YYDKDF (reference sequence).

The rearrangement links TRBV29-1 to TRBJ2-3, with 7 nucleotides matching TRBD1. Germline CDR1 is SQVTM and CDR2 is ANQGSEA. The CDR3 is 13 amino acids. The ends lost 4 bases at V and 3 bases at J; junction bases unmatched: 4. The DNA of the CDR3 is TGCAGCGTTGCCCCGGACAGGACAGATACGCAGTATTTT. Its protein is CSVAPDRTDTQYF.

This sequence joins TRBV7-2 and TRBJ2-7, with 8 bases identical to TRBD1. This CDR3 region has 15 residues. V lost 5 bases, J lost 4 bases, and 10 bases stayed unmatched. CDR1 is SGHTA and CDR2 is FQGNSA in the germline V gene. CDR3 coding DNA: TGTGCCAGCAGCCACCGACAGGGGACGTTGTACGAGCAGTACTTC. Translating gives CASSHRQGTLYEQYF. The full variable domain, completed using reference TRBV7-2 and TRBJ2-7, is GAGVSQSPSNKVTEKGKDVELRCDPISGHTALYWYRQSLGQGLEFLIYFQGNSAPDKSGLPSDRFSAERTGGSVSTLTIQRTQQEDSAVYLCASSHRQGTLYEQYFGPGTRLTVT.

J is TRBJ1-2 and V is TRBV30; unclear D gene. Deletions cut 0 bases from V and 1 base from J, with 6 bases between. This CDR3 has 13 amino acids. Germline V gives CDR1 GTSNPN, CDR2 SVGIG (reference sequence). CDR3 region: CAWSVQINYGYTF. CDR3 in DNA: TGTGCCTGGAGTGTACAGATTAACTATGGCTACACCTTC.

The rearrangement links TRBV2 to TRBJ2-7, with D unresolved. The CDR3 length is 12 residues. Germline V gene sequence: CDR1 SNHLY, CDR2 FYNNEI. V lost 4 bases and J lost 6, with 10 bases in between. The CDR3 here is CASSVGRGEQYF. CDR3 bases: TGTGCCAGCAGTGTAGGCAGAGGCGAGCAGTACTTC.

The chain couples TRBV5-4 to TRBJ2-1; D gene unclear. Trimming cost V 0 bases and J 8 bases, with 9 bases left between them. There are 13 residues in the CDR3. CDR1 is SGHNT and CDR2 is YYREEE in the germline V gene (reference sequence). This CDR3 is CASSLAGPDEQFF. CDR3 DNA sequence: TGTGCCAGCAGCTTGGCAGGCCCCGATGAGCAGTTCTTC.

V usage is TRBV18 and J usage is TRBJ1-2, with unresolved D. This CDR3 has 15 amino acids. Between the trimmed V and J ends, which lost 2 bases and 4 bases, there was a span of 14 bases. The V gene's germline CDR1 is KGHSH and CDR2 LQKENI. This CDR3 is CASSPSREVGYGYTF. CDR3 in DNA: TGTGCCAGCTCACCATCACGGGAAGTCGGCTATGGCTACACCTTC.

This clone appeared many times. This chain links TRBV19 with TRBJ2-7, with D possibly TRBD2 on 6 matching bases. This CDR3 spans 14 amino acids. Germline lookup yields CDR1 LNHDA and CDR2 SQIVND (reference sequence). Trimming left V 3 bases short and J 2 bases short, with 11 bases between. This chain's CDR3 is CASSMPGGPYEQYF. CDR3 DNA sequence: TGTGCCAGTAGTATGCCCGGGGGTCCCTACGAGCAGTACTTC. Supplemented by reference TRBV19 and TRBJ2-7, the full variable domain reads DGGITQSPKYLFRKEGQNVTLSCEQNLNHDAMYWYRQDPGQGLRLIYYSQIVNDFQKGDIAEGYSVSREKKESFPLTVTSAQKNPTAFYLCASSMPGGPYEQYFGPGTRLTVT.

About this clone itself: The junction differs from germline at one of its ends, possibly a read error. The chain couples TRBV7-2 to TRBJ1-2, with 7 nucleotides matching TRBD1. The germline V gene encodes CDR1 SGHTA and CDR2 FQGNSA. The CDR3 length is 16 residues. In DNA, the CDR3 is TGTGCCAGAAGCTCCCAAGGAGGGGGCGCTGCCTATGGCTACACCTTC. Protein product: CARSSQGGGAAYGYTF.

J is TRBJ1-2 and V is TRBV19, with 8 bases fitting TRBD1. J was trimmed by 7 bases and V by 5 bases; bases with no gene match: 12. Germline V gene sequence: CDR1 LNHDA, CDR2 SQIVND (reference sequence). The CDR3 runs 15 residues. CDR3 protein: CASSVDREELRGYTF. As DNA, the CDR3 is TGTGCCAGTAGTGTGGACAGGGAAGAATTACGTGGCTACACCTTC.

The chain joins TRBV18 to TRBJ1-2; TRBD1 matches at 8 bases. The germline V gene encodes CDR1 KGHSH and CDR2 LQKENI. The CDR3 is 12 residues long. Trimming cost V 3 bases and J 7 bases; bases outside gene matches: 1. As DNA, the CDR3 is TGTGCCAGCTCACCGGGGACAGGTGGCTACACCTTC. Translation: CASSPGTGGYTF. Based on the CDR3 plus reference TRBV18 and TRBJ1-2, the full variable domain is NAGVMQNPRHLVRRRGQEARLRCSPMKGHSHVYWYRQLPEEGLKFMVYLQKENIIDESGMPKERFSAEFPKEGPSILRIQQVVRGDSAAYFCASSPGTGGYTFGSGTRLTVV.

The V and J genes are TRBV4-3 and TRBJ1-1; 10 bases agree with TRBD1. The germline CDR1 and CDR2 sequences are LGHNA and YSLEER. This CDR3 has 13 residues. Unmatched junction bases numbered 8, after V lost 5 bases and J lost 11 bases. In nucleotides, the CDR3 is TGCGCCAGCAGCGAGACAGGGGGCGAGAACGCTTTCTTT. Protein product: CASSETGGENAFF.

The chain links TRBV7-2 to TRBJ2-7; D ambiguous. CDR1 and CDR2 (germline): SGHTA, FQGNSA. Trimming cost V 5 bases and J 3 bases, with 11 bases left between them. The length of the CDR3 is 13 residues. The CDR3 region is CASSPPRRYEQYF. DNA of the CDR3: TGTGCCAGCAGCCCCCCCCGTCGCTACGAGCAGTACTTC.

A single count supports this clone. The J gene is TRBJ2-3, the V gene TRBV19; 7 nucleotides line up with TRBD2. V lost 7 bases to trimming and J lost 2 bases; unmatched junction nucleotides: 3. The CDR3 is made up of 13 amino acids. Germline V gene lookup returns CDR1 LNHDA and CDR2 SQIVND (reference sequence). The CDR3 spells CASTGGNTDTQYF. CDR3 nucleotide sequence: TGTGCCAGTACCGGGGGGAACACAGATACGCAGTATTTT.

The V call is TRBV7-2, the J call TRBJ2-7; a possible D gene is TRBD2 (7 bases). The CDR3 sequence is 16 residues long. The V gene lost 5 bases and the J gene lost 0 bases, with 17 bases spanning the gap. CDR1 is SGHTA, CDR2 FQGNSA, per germline. CDR3 loop: CASSAHRGAGSYEQYF. The CDR3 bases are TGTGCCAGCAGCGCCCACCGGGGGGCAGGCTCCTACGAGCAGTACTTC. Combining the CDR3 with reference TRBV7-2 and TRBJ2-7 gives the whole variable domain GAGVSQSPSNKVTEKGKDVELRCDPISGHTALYWYRQSLGQGLEFLIYFQGNSAPDKSGLPSDRFSAERTGGSVSTLTIQRTQQEDSAVYLCASSAHRGAGSYEQYFGPGTRLTVT.

This sequence joins TRBV14 and TRBJ2-6, with 8 bases identical to TRBD2. The germline CDR1 and CDR2 sequences are SGHDN and FVKESK. With 2 bases clipped from V and 0 bases from J, the junction kept 9 bases outside the gene matches. The CDR3 runs to 19 residues. CDR3 bases: TGTGCCAGCAGCCAACTCTGGCGGGGGGCCCCCTCTGGGGCCAACGTCCTGACTTTC. This sequence encodes CASSQLWRGAPSGANVLTF.

The rearrangement links TRBV6-5 to TRBJ1-5; D gene ambiguous. CDR3 length: 14 amino acids. CDR1 is MNHEY and CDR2 is SVGAGI in the germline V gene. V lost 1 base to trimming and J lost 4 bases, with 8 bases between them. The CDR3 protein is CASSYFPSNQPQHF. The CDR3 DNA reads as TGTGCCAGCAGTTACTTCCCCAGTAATCAGCCCCAGCATTTT.

This sequence joins TRBV16 and TRBJ2-5; the match to TRBD1 covers 8 bases. V shed 6 bases and J 2 bases; nucleotides not matched to a gene: 2. Germline V gene sequence: CDR1 KGHSY, CDR2 FQNENV. The CDR3 is 13 residues long. CDR3 region: CASSQGAQETQYF. CDR3 nucleotides: TGTGCCAGCAGTCAGGGGGCACAAGAGACCCAGTACTTC.

The rearrangement joins TRBV6-1 to TRBJ2-1; possible D gene TRBD2, 6 bases. The V and J ends lost 0 bases and 0 bases respectively, with 6 bases between them. Germline V gene data show CDR1 as MNHNS and CDR2 as SASEGT. There are 15 residues in the CDR3. CDR3 amino acids: CASSEAGGSYNEQFF. CDR3 nucleotides: TGTGCCAGCAGTGAAGCGGGGGGCTCCTACAATGAGCAGTTCTTC.

This chain joins TRBV20-1 and TRBJ2-3; no definite D call. The germline gives CDR1 DFQATT, CDR2 SNEGSKA (reference sequence). With 1 base removed from V and 3 bases from J, the gap between germline ends came to 2 bases. There are 11 residues in the CDR3. This CDR3 reads CSARVTDTQYF. CDR3 nucleotide sequence: TGCAGTGCTAGAGTAACAGATACGCAGTATTTT.

This rearrangement joins TRBV29-1 to TRBJ2-1; D call uncertain. V gave up 6 bases and J gave up 7 bases, with 10 bases separating them. The CDR3 is 11 residues long. Germline CDR1 SQVTM, CDR2 ANQGSEA. CDR3 region: CSVRLENEQFF. The CDR3 region has the DNA TGCAGCGTGAGACTGGAGAATGAGCAGTTCTTC.

The V call is TRBV2, the J call TRBJ1-2; 7 positions agree with TRBD1. Germline CDR1 SNHLY, CDR2 FYNNEI. This CDR3 has 16 amino acids. V lost 6 bases, J lost 8 bases, and 18 bases stayed unmatched. For the CDR3, the DNA is TGTGCCAGCAGCGACTCCACCCCAGGGGGTTTGTACGGCTACACCTTC. Encoded protein: CASSDSTPGGLYGYTF. Filled out from reference TRBV2 and TRBJ1-2, the complete variable domain reads EPEVTQTPSHQVTQMGQEVILRCVPISNHLYFYWYRQILGQKVEFLVSFYNNEISEKSEIFDDQFSVERPDGSNFTLKIRSTKLEDSAMYFCASSDSTPGGLYGYTFGSGTRLTVV.

The genes are TRBV4-2 and TRBJ1-3; TRBD1 is a possible D gene (6 bases). The germline CDR1 and CDR2 sequences are LGHNA and YNFKEQ. The CDR3 loop spans 15 amino acids. V dropped 1 base and J dropped 2 bases, with 9 bases sitting between them. The CDR3 here is CASSQAGDAGNTIYF. CDR3 nucleotides: TGTGCCAGCAGCCAAGCAGGGGATGCTGGAAACACCATATATTTT.

The CDR3 region has the DNA TGTGCCAGCAGCCTGTTTGGGGGGACAGCAAAGAGCTACACCTTC. Protein sequence: CASSLFGGTAKSYTF. This chain connects TRBV7-9 to TRBJ1-2, with 7 nucleotides matching TRBD1. In germline, CDR1 is SEHNR, CDR2 FQNEAQ (reference sequence). Losses at the gene ends were 5 bases for V and 9 bases for J; bases not matched to a gene: 15. The CDR3 spans 15 residues.

The chain links TRBV2 to TRBJ1-2, with TRBD1 identical over 10 bases. The CDR3 covers 15 residues. CDR1 is SNHLY and CDR2 is FYNNEI in the germline V gene. V lost 8 bases to trimming and J lost 6 bases; unmatched junction nucleotides: 12. The CDR3: CASGTITGTGDGYTF. CDR3 bases: TGTGCCAGCGGGACGATAACCGGGACAGGGGATGGCTACACCTTC. Using reference TRBV2 and TRBJ1-2 for the parts outside the CDR3, the full variable domain is EPEVTQTPSHQVTQMGQEVILRCVPISNHLYFYWYRQILGQKVEFLVSFYNNEISEKSEIFDDQFSVERPDGSNFTLKIRSTKLEDSAMYFCASGTITGTGDGYTFGSGTRLTVV.

V and J are TRBV18 and TRBJ2-2; 12 bases agree with TRBD2. The V gene's germline CDR1 is KGHSH and CDR2 LQKENI. This CDR3 has 19 amino acids. The V gene end was trimmed by 6 bases and the J gene end by 0 bases; junction bases not matched to a gene: 11. The CDR3 sequence is CASSPGLAGQLPNTGELFF. CDR3 nucleotide sequence: TGTGCCAGCTCCCCCGGACTAGCGGGGCAATTACCGAACACCGGGGAGCTGTTTTTT.

The chain employs TRBV7-3 and TRBJ2-3; 10 nucleotides match TRBD2. J was trimmed by 3 bases and V by 5 bases; bases with no gene match: 5. The CDR3 sequence is 15 residues long. Germline assignment: CDR1 SGHTA and CDR2 FQGTGA. The CDR3: CASSTSGGVTDTQYF. The CDR3, as DNA: TGTGCCAGCAGCACGAGCGGGGGGGTAACAGATACGCAGTATTTT.